These 25 T cell receptor beta chains were all obtained from the same sample, sequenced in a study of T cells in Graves' hyperthyroidism and ophthalmopathy. Amplified regions were TCR beta CDR3 sequences from RNA transcripts. The HTBI primer set was used in a first-round RT-PCR of the TCR CDR3. Each CDR3 protein gets one entry after TCRdb re-called the multiplex PCR reads with MiXCR. The table shows about 350,000 distinct CDR3 sequences, with about a sixth occurring only once. The sample was blood. Receptor source: a woman aged 40 to 50 with Graves' ophthalmopathy.

The table lists this clonotype with many counts. V usage is TRBV11-2 and J usage is TRBJ2-5, with D maybe TRBD1 (6 bases). Trimming stripped 0 bases from V and 7 bases from J, with 15 bases between. This CDR3 region has 15 residues. In germline, CDR1 is SGHAT, CDR2 FQNNGV. The CDR3 DNA is TGTGCCAGCAGCTTAGAACTAGGACAGCATGGGACCCAGTACTTC. It yields the protein CASSLELGQHGTQYF. The variable domain in full, completed from reference TRBV11-2 and TRBJ2-5, reads EAGVAQSPRYKIIEKRQSVAFWCNPISGHATLYWYQQILGQGPKLLIQFQNNGVVDDSQLPKDRFSAERLKGVDSTLKIQPAKLEDSAVYLCASSLELGQHGTQYFGPGTRLLVL.

This clonotype appeared many times. The chain is built from TRBV11-2 and TRBJ1-2; D possibly corresponds to TRBD1 (6 bases). In germline, CDR1 is SGHAT, CDR2 FQNNGV. There are 12 residues in the CDR3. The V and J ends lost 4 bases and 8 bases respectively, with 11 bases between them. CDR3 coding DNA: TGTGCCAGCAGCTCCTGGACAGAAGGCTACACCTTC. Amino acids: CASSSWTEGYTF.

The table lists this clonotype with many counts. The CDR3 nucleotides are TGTGCCAGCAGATTACAGGTCTCTGAAGCTTTCTTT. Encoded protein: CASRLQVSEAFF. The V call is TRBV12-3 or TRBV12-4, the J call TRBJ1-1, with D perhaps TRBD1 (5 bases). V lost 6 bases, J lost 6 bases, and 11 bases lay in between. The CDR3 has 12 residues.

This clonotype came up many times. The V and J genes are TRBV7-2 and TRBJ2-5; D not resolved. The V end lost 5 bases, the J end lost 4 bases, and 17 bases lay between the germline ends. CDR1 and CDR2 from the germline V gene are SGHTA and FQGNSA. The CDR3 sequence is 15 residues long. Here the CDR3 DNA reads TGTGCCAGCAGCCCAACGTCGGTCCAAGGAGAGACCCAGTACTTC. It translates to CASSPTSVQGETQYF. Complete variable domain (other parts from reference TRBV7-2 and TRBJ2-5): GAGVSQSPSNKVTEKGKDVELRCDPISGHTALYWYRQSLGQGLEFLIYFQGNSAPDKSGLPSDRFSAERTGGSVSTLTIQRTQQEDSAVYLCASSPTSVQGETQYFGPGTRLLVL.

The chain employs TRBV29-1 and TRBJ1-1, with D perhaps matching TRBD1 (5 bases). V was trimmed by 5 bases and J by 2 bases, leaving 12 bases between them. This CDR3 region has 13 residues. CDR1 and CDR2 from the germline V gene are SQVTM and ANQGSEA. The CDR3 DNA follows: TGCAGCGTTAGGGCAGGGACTAACACTGAAGCTTTCTTT. Residues: CSVRAGTNTEAFF.

This clonotype was observed many times. This chain joins TRBV19 and TRBJ1-1, with 8 bases fitting TRBD1. CDR3 size: 13 residues. The germline V gene has CDR1 LNHDA and CDR2 SQIVND (reference sequence). Germline trimming cut 4 bases from V and 3 bases from J; bases unmatched to any gene: 1. The CDR3 spells CASSTDRDTEAFF. For the CDR3, the DNA is TGTGCCAGTAGTACGGACAGGGACACTGAAGCTTTCTTT.

This clonotype was seen ten or more times. The chain joins TRBV15 to TRBJ2-5; 12 positions agree with TRBD1. Per germline, CDR1 LNHNV and CDR2 YYDKDF (reference sequence). Trimming took 3 bases from V and 5 from J; bases not matched to a gene: 7. This CDR3 spans 16 amino acids. CDR3 amino acids: CATSSLGTGGRETQYF. The CDR3 DNA sequence: TGTGCCACCAGCAGCCTAGGGACAGGGGGCCGGGAGACCCAGTACTTC.

This clonotype was observed many times. The rearrangement joins TRBV12-3 or TRBV12-4 to TRBJ2-4; D is possibly TRBD2 (7 bases). CDR3 length: 14 residues. Trimming shortened V by 7 bases and J by 6 bases, and 16 bases separated the two germline ends. Here the CDR3 reads CASTLEGGGNIQYF. CDR3 bases: TGTGCCAGCACCCTTGAGGGAGGGGGAAACATTCAGTACTTC.

This clonotype was recorded many times. V usage is TRBV13 and J usage is TRBJ2-2; the match to TRBD2 covers 13 bases. The CDR3 is 17 residues long. Germline CDR1 PRHDT, CDR2 FYEKMQ (reference sequence). The V gene end was trimmed by 4 bases and the J gene end by 4 bases; junction bases not matched to a gene: 6. This CDR3 reads CASSSGGLAGPTGELFF. As DNA, the CDR3 is TGTGCCAGCAGCTCAGGGGGACTAGCGGGACCCACCGGGGAGCTGTTTTTT.

With regard to this clonotype: Given a much more abundant clone one base away, this may be a read error. The rearrangement uses TRBV30 and TRBJ1-2; D not certain. Germline V gene data show CDR1 as GTSNPN and CDR2 as SVGIG (reference sequence). The CDR3 covers 10 residues. CDR3 protein: CAWIGVGCTF. The CDR3 DNA reads as TGTGCCTGGATCGGGGTCGGCTGCACCTTC.

This clonotype was seen ten or more times. The rearrangement links TRBV25-1 to TRBJ2-7; D possibly corresponds to TRBD2 (6 bases). There are 13 residues in the CDR3. Germline-derived CDR1 and CDR2 are MGHDK and SYGVNS. V was trimmed by 8 bases and J by 4 bases, leaving 15 bases between them. The CDR3 DNA reads TGTGCCAGCCGAGGGTCAGGGACTTACGAGCAGTACTTC. Translating it yields CASRGSGTYEQYF.

This clonotype was detected ten times or more. The chain links TRBV29-1 to TRBJ1-1, with D uncertain. The CDR3 consists of 11 residues. V lost 7 bases, J lost 6 bases, and 12 bases lay in between. Germline values: CDR1 SQVTM, CDR2 ANQGSEA. The CDR3 coding sequence is TGCAGCGCTCGGATTGGGGCTGAAGCTTTCTTT. This translates into CSARIGAEAFF.

The sample holds many counts of this clonotype. The V call is TRBV12-3 or TRBV12-4, the J call TRBJ1-1; no reliable D call. Trimming took off 5 bases at V and 0 bases at J, with 16 bases between the two ends. The CDR3 extends over 16 amino acids. The chain's CDR3 is CASSPLGGGMNTEAFF. Written as DNA, the CDR3 is TGTGCCAGCAGTCCCCTCGGTGGAGGGATGAACACTGAAGCTTTCTTT.

The CDR3 is CASSSRLERKNIQYF. The CDR3 bases are TGTGCCAGCAGCTCCAGACTAGAACGAAAAAACATTCAGTACTTC. This chain joins TRBV5-6 and TRBJ2-4; possibly TRBD2 for D (6 bases). The CDR3 is made up of 15 amino acids. Per germline, CDR1 SGHDT and CDR2 YYEEEE. The germline V and J ends were trimmed by 3 bases and 4 bases, with 14 bases remaining between them.

The chain uses TRBV11-2 and TRBJ1-5, with 8 positions matching TRBD1. CDR3 size: 17 residues. V gave up 5 bases and J gave up 4 bases; unmatched junction bases: 13. Germline V CDR1 and CDR2: SGHAT, FQNNGV. This chain's CDR3 is CASSPVAGGYDNQPQHF. CDR3 DNA: TGTGCCAGCAGCCCGGTGGCAGGGGGCTATGATAATCAGCCCCAGCATTTT.

In this sample, this clonotype turned up many times. The chain recombines TRBV13 with TRBJ2-5; TRBD1 agrees at 8 bases. Losses at the gene ends were 7 bases for V and 4 bases for J; bases not matched to a gene: 11. Germline CDR1 and CDR2: PRHDT and FYEKMQ (reference sequence). The CDR3 loop spans 15 amino acids. DNA for the CDR3: TGTGCCAGCACCACAGGGGGTTGGGGGTCAGAGACCCAGTACTTC. Protein: CASTTGGWGSETQYF.

This clonotype occurred many times. The rearrangement joins TRBV27 to TRBJ2-5; 7 bases fit TRBD1. This CDR3 contains 16 residues. Germline loops: CDR1 MNHEY, CDR2 SMNVEV (reference sequence). J gave up 2 bases and V 3 bases, and 9 bases lay outside the gene matches. The CDR3 DNA follows: TGTGCCAGCAGTTTGCACGGGACAGATTCTCAAGAGACCCAGTACTTC. Encoded protein: CASSLHGTDSQETQYF.

The rearrangement joins TRBV3-1 to TRBJ1-5; a possible D gene is TRBD1 (5 bases). V was clipped by 1 base and J by 0 bases, with 7 bases between them. The CDR3 is 15 amino acids. The V gene's germline CDR1 is LGHDT and CDR2 YNNKEL (reference sequence). Here the CDR3 reads CASSQGRVSNQPQHF. CDR3 bases: TGTGCCAGCAGCCAAGGCAGGGTTAGCAATCAGCCCCAGCATTTT.

This clonotype was recorded many times. For the CDR3, the DNA is TGTGCCAGCAGTTGGGGGGACCGCGAGACCCAGTACTTC. It specifies CASSWGDRETQYF. The genes are TRBV28 and TRBJ2-5, with a weak D call TRBD2 (6 bases). The CDR3 is made up of 13 amino acids. Germline CDR1 reads MDHEN; CDR2 reads SYDVKM. Trimming cost V 4 bases and J 5 bases, with 11 bases left between them.

Many counts were recorded for this clonotype. The chain links TRBV6-1 to TRBJ2-2; perhaps D is TRBD1 or TRBD2 (5 bases each). This CDR3 spans 15 amino acids. The germline CDR1 and CDR2 sequences are MNHNS and SASEGT. V was trimmed by 7 bases and J by 6 bases, leaving 18 bases between them. CDR3 nucleotide sequence: TGTGCCAGCACGGTTGGGACCCCCGGCCCCGGGGAGCTGTTTTTT. As protein: CASTVGTPGPGELFF.

The table lists this clonotype with many counts. V gene TRBV5-5 combines with J gene TRBJ2-2; no clear D gene. Trimming cost V 2 bases and J 1 base, with 9 bases left between them. The CDR3 loop spans 15 amino acids. The germline V gene encodes CDR1 SGHKS and CDR2 YYEKEE (reference sequence). The CDR3 reads CASSFRTENTGELFF. Here the CDR3 DNA reads TGTGCCAGCAGCTTCCGGACGGAGAACACCGGGGAGCTGTTTTTT.

This clonotype has at least ten counts. J is TRBJ1-1 and V is TRBV7-2; the D is unclear. Germline V gene data show CDR1 as SGHTA and CDR2 as FQGNSA. This CDR3 is built from 13 residues. Trimming cost V 4 bases and J 1 base, with 7 bases left between them. CDR3 in DNA: TGTGCCAGCAGCTCGGACGGGAACACTGAAGCTTTCTTT. The encoded protein is CASSSDGNTEAFF.

This clonotype was observed many times. This chain joins TRBV5-5 and TRBJ1-4; D unclear. This CDR3 spans 13 amino acids. Trimming removed 1 base at V and 3 bases at J, with 4 bases between. Germline V lookup: CDR1 SGHKS, CDR2 YYEKEE (reference sequence). The CDR3 is CASSLRPNEKLFF. The DNA for the CDR3 is TGTGCCAGCAGCTTGCGGCCTAATGAAAAACTGTTTTTT. Complete variable domain (other parts from reference TRBV5-5 and TRBJ1-4): DAGVTQSPTHLIKTRGQQVTLRCSPISGHKSVSWYQQVLGQGPQFIFQYYEKEERGRGNFPDRFSARQFPNYSSELNVNALLLGDSALYLCASSLRPNEKLFFGSGTQLSVL.

The chain couples TRBV28 to TRBJ1-2, with D unresolved. Per the germline V gene, CDR1 is MDHEN and CDR2 is SYDVKM. The CDR3 length is 16 residues. V was trimmed by 6 bases and J by 0 bases, leaving 17 bases between them. The CDR3, as DNA: TGTGCCAGCAGCTCCCCAGGACCGGACGCTAACTATGGCTACACCTTC. It yields the protein CASSSPGPDANYGYTF.

Many counts were recorded for this clonotype. The chain joins TRBV7-9 to TRBJ1-1, with a weak D call TRBD1 (5 bases). CDR3 length: 14 residues. The V and J ends lost 4 bases and 1 base respectively, with 10 bases between them. Germline loops: CDR1 SEHNR, CDR2 FQNEAQ (reference sequence). The CDR3, as DNA: TGTGCCAGCAGCTGGGGGGGGAGGAACACTGAAGCTTTCTTT. Amino acids: CASSWGGRNTEAFF. Combining the CDR3 with reference TRBV7-9 and TRBJ1-1 gives the whole variable domain DTGVSQNPRHKITKRGQNVTFRCDPISEHNRLYWYRQTLGQGPEFLTYFQNEAQLEKSRLLSDRFSAERPKGSFSTLEIQRTEQGDSAMYLCASSWGGRNTEAFFGQGTRLTVV.